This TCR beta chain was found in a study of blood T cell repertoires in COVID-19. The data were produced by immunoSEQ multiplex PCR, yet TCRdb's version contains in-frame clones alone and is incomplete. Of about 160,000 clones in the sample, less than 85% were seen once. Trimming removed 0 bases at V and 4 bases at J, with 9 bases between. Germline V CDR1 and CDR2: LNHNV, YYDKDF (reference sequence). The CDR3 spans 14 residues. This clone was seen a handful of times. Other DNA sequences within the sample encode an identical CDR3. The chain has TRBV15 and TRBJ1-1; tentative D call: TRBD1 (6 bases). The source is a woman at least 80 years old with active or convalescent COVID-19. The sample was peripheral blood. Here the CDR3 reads CATSRDRGGTEAFF. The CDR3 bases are TGTGCCACCAGCAGAGATAGAGGGGGCACTGAAGCTTTCTTT.